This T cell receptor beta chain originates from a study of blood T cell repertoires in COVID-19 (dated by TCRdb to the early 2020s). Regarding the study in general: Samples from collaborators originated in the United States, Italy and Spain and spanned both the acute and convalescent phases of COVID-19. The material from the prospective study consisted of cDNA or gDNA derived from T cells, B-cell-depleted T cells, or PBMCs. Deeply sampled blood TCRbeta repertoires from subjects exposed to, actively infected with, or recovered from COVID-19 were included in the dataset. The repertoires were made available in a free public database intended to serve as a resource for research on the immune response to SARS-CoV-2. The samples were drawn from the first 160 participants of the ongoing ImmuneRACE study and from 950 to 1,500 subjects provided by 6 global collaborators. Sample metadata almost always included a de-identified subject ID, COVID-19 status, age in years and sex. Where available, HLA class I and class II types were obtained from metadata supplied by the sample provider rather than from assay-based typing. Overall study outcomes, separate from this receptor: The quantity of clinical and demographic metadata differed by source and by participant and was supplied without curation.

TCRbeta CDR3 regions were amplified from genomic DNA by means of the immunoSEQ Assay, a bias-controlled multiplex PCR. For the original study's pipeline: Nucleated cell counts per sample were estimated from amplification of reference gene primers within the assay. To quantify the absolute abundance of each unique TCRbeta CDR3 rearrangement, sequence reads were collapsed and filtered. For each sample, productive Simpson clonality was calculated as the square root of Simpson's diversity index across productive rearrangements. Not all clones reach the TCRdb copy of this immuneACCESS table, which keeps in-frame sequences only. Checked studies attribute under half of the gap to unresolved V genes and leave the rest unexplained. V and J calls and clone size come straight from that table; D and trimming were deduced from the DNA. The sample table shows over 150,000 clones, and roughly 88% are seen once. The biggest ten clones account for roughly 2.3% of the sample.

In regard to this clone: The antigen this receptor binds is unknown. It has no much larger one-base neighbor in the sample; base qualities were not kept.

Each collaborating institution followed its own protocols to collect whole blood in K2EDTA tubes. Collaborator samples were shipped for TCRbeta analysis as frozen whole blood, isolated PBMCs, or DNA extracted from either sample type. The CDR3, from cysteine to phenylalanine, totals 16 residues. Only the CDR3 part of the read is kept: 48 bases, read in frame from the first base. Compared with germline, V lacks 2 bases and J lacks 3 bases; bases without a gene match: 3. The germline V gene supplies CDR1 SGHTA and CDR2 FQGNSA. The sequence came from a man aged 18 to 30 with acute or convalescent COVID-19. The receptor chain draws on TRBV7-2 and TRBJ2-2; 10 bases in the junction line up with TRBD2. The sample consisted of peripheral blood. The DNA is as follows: TGTGCCAGCAGCTTACTAGCGGGAGCCGACACCGGGGAGCTGTTTTTT. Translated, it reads CASSLLAGADTGELFF.